A selection of T cell receptor beta chains follows, all from one sample in a study of T-cell reconstitution after alpha-beta-depleted transplantation in children. MiXCR was run by TCRdb on the PCR reads, yielding one entry per CDR3 protein. Found here are about 980,000 distinct CDR3 sequences, about 29% of them singletons; the top ten hold over 25%. Specimen: PBMCs, mostly from graft donor cells, collected 360 days after TCRalphabeta/CD19-depleted stem cell transplant. The receptors stem from a boy in the first two years of life who had a stem cell transplant for SCID, so the T cells may come from the graft donor. CDR3s leave out the opening cysteine and the closing phenylalanine or tryptophan. The order of the fields is CDR3 length, V gene, CDR3 protein.

length: 14; V: TRBV20-1; CDR3: SATPTDRGGPDTQY
length: 12; V: TRBV12-3/TRBV12-4; CDR3: ASSLALRQETQY
length: 11; V: TRBV18; CDR3: ASQGSSTDTQY
length: 13; V: TRBV20-1; CDR3: SARDGGGDGRTQY
length: 13; V: TRBV18; CDR3: ASSPWRGPNTEAF
length: 16; V: TRBV5-1; CDR3: ASSLETSGGPSSYEQY
length: 14; V: TRBV6-5; CDR3: ASRGDSASSYNEQF
length: 13; V: TRBV5-1; CDR3: ASREPTGSTDTQY
length: 16; V: TRBV4-1; CDR3: ASSQGLAGLSSYNEQF
length: 12; V: TRBV20-1; CDR3: SAERAASGEKLF
length: 15; V: TRBV5-1; CDR3: ASSLPTGGSVNTEAF
length: 14; V: TRBV10-3; CDR3: AISDPAGRVKETQY
length: 16; V: TRBV12-3/TRBV12-4; CDR3: ASSSRPRQRPSTDTQY
length: 12; V: TRBV28; CDR3: ASSLGFRQSTQY
length: 13; V: TRBV28; CDR3: ASRSPGTGAYEQY
length: 10; V: TRBV27; CDR3: ASGWGGDPQH
length: 20; V: TRBV6-2/TRBV6-3; CDR3: ASSYSAPGQGATYPNTGELF
length: 14; V: TRBV10-3; CDR3: AISEIRDRDTDTQY
length: 11; V: TRBV29-1; CDR3: SVEDENTGELF
length: 13; V: TRBV28; CDR3: ASLLRGQHNQPQH
length: 14; V: TRBV15; CDR3: ATSRDPTGGRNTIY
length: 13; V: TRBV5-1; CDR3: ASSLVVGAQETQY
length: 13; V: TRBV5-1; CDR3: ASSLPHLGPGEQY
length: 13; V: TRBV4-2; CDR3: ASSPRDSYNQPQH
length: 13; V: TRBV28; CDR3: ASSLSGGRDSPLH
length: 10; V: TRBV20-1; CDR3: SAGDVEYEQY
length: 11; V: TRBV5-1; CDR3: ASSLESGNEQY
length: 16; V: TRBV11-1; CDR3: ASSLVSVRDRGNQPQH
length: 14; V: TRBV7-9; CDR3: ASSGGTYKNTGELF
length: 12; V: TRBV20-1; CDR3: SAGRGLKTDTQY
length: 15; V: TRBV7-3; CDR3: ASSLTGCGGICYEQY